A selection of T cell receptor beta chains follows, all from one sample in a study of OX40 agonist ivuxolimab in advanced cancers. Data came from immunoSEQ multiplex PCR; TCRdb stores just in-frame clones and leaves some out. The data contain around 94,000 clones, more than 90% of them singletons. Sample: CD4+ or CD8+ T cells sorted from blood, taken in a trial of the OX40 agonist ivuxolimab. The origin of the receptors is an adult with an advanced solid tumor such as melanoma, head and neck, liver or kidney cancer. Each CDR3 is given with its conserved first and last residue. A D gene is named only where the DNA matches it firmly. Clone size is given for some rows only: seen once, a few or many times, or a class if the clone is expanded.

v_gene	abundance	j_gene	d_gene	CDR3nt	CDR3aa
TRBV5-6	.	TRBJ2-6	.	TGTGCCAGCAGCTTACCCGCAGACAGCTCTGGGGCCAACGTCCTGACTTTC	CASSLPADSSGANVLTF
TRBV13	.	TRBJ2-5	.	TGTGCCAGCAGCTTAGGGACAGTAGAGACCCAGTACTTC	CASSLGTVETQYF
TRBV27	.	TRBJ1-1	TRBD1	TGTGCCAGCAGTTTAACGACAGGGGCCACTGAAGCTTTCTTT	CASSLTTGATEAFF
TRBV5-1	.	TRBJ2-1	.	TGCGCCAGCAGCGTCGACTATGACGTACACCCTTACCACCTATTCTTC	CASSVDYDVHPYHLFF
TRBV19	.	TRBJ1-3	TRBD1	TGTGCCAGGGGGGCTGGACAGGGGTTACGGAGAAACACCATATATTTT	CARGAGQGLRRNTIYF
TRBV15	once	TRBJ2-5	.	TGTGCCACGGGGACTTTTAAAGAGACCCAGTACTTC	CATGTFKETQYF
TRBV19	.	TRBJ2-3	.	TGTGCCAGTAGTACCAAAGGGTACGCAGATACGCAGTATTTT	CASSTKGYADTQYF
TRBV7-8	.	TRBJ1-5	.	TGTGCCAGCAGCCCTGAACCTCAGCCCCAGCATTTT	CASSPEPQPQHF
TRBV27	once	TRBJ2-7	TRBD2	TGTGCCAGCAGTTCCCTAGCGGGGGGCTCCTACGAGCAGTACTTC	CASSSLAGGSYEQYF
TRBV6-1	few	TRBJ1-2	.	TGTGCCAGCAGTGAAGCCTGGGGCTACACCTTC	CASSEAWGYTF
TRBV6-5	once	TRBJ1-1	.	TGTGCCAGCAGTTACTCGACGGGGGGCACTGAAGCTTTCTTT	CASSYSTGGTEAFF
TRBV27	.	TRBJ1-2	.	TGTGCCAGCAGTTGGAGTAGTAACTATGGCTACACCTTC	CASSWSSNYGYTF
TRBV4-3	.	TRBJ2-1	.	TGCGCCAGCAGCGAATCCACGCTTCCGTACAATGAGCAGTTCTTC	CASSESTLPYNEQFF
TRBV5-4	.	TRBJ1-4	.	TGTGCCACCACTCGGGACGGTAATAATGAAAAACTGTTTTTT	CATTRDGNNEKLFF
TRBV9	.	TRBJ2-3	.	TGTGCCAGCAGCCCCCGGGTGGTGACAGATACGCAGTATTTT	CASSPRVVTDTQYF
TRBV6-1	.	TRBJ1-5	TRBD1	TGTGCCAGCAGTGAAACCCAGGGGGCGGGGGAAGGGCAGCCCCAGCATTTT	CASSETQGAGEGQPQHF
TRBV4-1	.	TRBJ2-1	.	TGCGCCAGCAGCCTCGGGCAATGGGATGAGCAGTTCTTC	CASSLGQWDEQFF
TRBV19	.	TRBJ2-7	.	TGTGCCAGTAGTTTCGGACCTTCAAGCTCCTACGAGCAGTACTTC	CASSFGPSSSYEQYF
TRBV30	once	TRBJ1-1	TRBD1	TGTGCCTGGAGTGTACACTACAGGGGGCACACTGAAGCTTTCTTT	CAWSVHYRGHTEAFF
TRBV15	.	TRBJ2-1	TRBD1	TGTGCCACCAGCATCCTAGGCGGGACAGGTCGGTCTAATGAGCAGTTCTTC	CATSILGGTGRSNEQFF
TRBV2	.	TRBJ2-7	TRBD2	TGTGCCAGCAGTCAAAACAGGGGCCTAGCGGGGGGTTACTCCTACGAGCAGTACTTC	CASSQNRGLAGGYSYEQYF
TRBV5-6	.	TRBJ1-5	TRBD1	TGTGCCAGCAGCTTGGAAGGACAGGGATCGGGTCAGCCCCAGCATTTT	CASSLEGQGSGQPQHF
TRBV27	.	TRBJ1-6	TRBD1	TGTGCCAGCAGTCCAGGGACAGGAGGGAATTCACCCCTCCACTTT	CASSPGTGGNSPLHF
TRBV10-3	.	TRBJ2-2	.	TGTGCCATCAGTGCAGGTTCCGGGGAGCTGTTTTTT	CAISAGSGELFF
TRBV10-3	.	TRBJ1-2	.	TGTGCCATCAGTGAGTTTACAGGCTTCCATGGCTACACCTTC	CAISEFTGFHGYTF
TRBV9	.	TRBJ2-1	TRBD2	TGTGCCAGCAGCCCCTGGGGGGGTTTAAGGGATGAGCAGTTCTTC	CASSPWGGLRDEQFF
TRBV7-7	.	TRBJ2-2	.	TGTGCCAGCAGCCGTACCCACACCGGGGAGCTGTTTTTT	CASSRTHTGELFF
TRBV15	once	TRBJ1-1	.	TGTGCCACCAGCAGAGGGGGAGTTTCCACTGCTGAAGCTTTCTTT	CATSRGGVSTAEAFF
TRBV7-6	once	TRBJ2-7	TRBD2	TGTGCCAGCAGCCGAACCATAAAGACTAGCGGGGGGGCCTACGAGCAGTACTTC	CASSRTIKTSGGAYEQYF
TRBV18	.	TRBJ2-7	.	TGTGCCAGCTCACCAGTACGGGACGAGGATCCCTACGAGCAGTACTTC	CASSPVRDEDPYEQYF
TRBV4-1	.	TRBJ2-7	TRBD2	TGCGCCAGCAGCCAAGCGACCGGGGGGGAGGGTCTCTACGAGCAGTACTTC	CASSQATGGEGLYEQYF
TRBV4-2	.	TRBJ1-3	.	TGTGCCAGCAGCCCTGGACAGACTTCTTTCTCTGGAAACACCATATATTTT	CASSPGQTSFSGNTIYF
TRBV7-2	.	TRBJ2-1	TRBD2	TGTGCCAGCAGCATAAGACCTAGCGGCCCTTACAATGAGCAGTTCTTC	CASSIRPSGPYNEQFF
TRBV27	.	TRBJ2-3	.	TGTGCCAGCAGTCCGAGGGGGGGAGATACGCAGTATTTT	CASSPRGGDTQYF
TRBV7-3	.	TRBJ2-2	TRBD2	TGTGCCAGCAGCTTAGTAAAGGGACTAGCAGTTTACGGGGAGCTGTTTTTT	CASSLVKGLAVYGELFF
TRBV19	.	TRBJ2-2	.	TGTGCCAGTTTAAAGCCAGACTCGAACACCGGGGAGCTGTTTTTT	CASLKPDSNTGELFF
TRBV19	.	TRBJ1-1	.	TGTGCCAGTAGTTTTAGTCCCCTAAACACTGAAGCTTTCTTT	CASSFSPLNTEAFF
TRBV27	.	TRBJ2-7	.	TGTGCCAGCAGTTTAAGCGGGCCAGTCCTTCTCAACGAGCAGTACTTC	CASSLSGPVLLNEQYF
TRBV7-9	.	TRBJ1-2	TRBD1	TGTGCCAGCAGCGCACAGGGGGATGGCTACACCTTC	CASSAQGDGYTF
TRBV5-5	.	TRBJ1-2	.	TGTGCCAGCAGCTTGGTTCAGGATGGCTACACCTTC	CASSLVQDGYTF
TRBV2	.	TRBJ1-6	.	TGTGCCAGCAGTGAAGGACAGTATAATTCACCCCTCCACTTT	CASSEGQYNSPLHF
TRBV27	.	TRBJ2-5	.	TGTGCCAGCAGTGCCACAGGGAACCAAGAGACCCAGTACTTC	CASSATGNQETQYF
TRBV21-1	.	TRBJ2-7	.	TGTGCCAGCAGCAAAGAAGCACCCCATGTCTGCGAGCAGTACTTC	CASSKEAPHVCEQYF
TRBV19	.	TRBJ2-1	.	TGTGCCAGTAGTATGTGGGCCTACAATGAGCAGTTCTTC	CASSMWAYNEQFF
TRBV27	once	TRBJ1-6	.	TGTGCCAGCAGTCCTCGGGCAGCCATATCCTATAATTCACCCCTCCACTTT	CASSPRAAISYNSPLHF
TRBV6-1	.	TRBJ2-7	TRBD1	TGTGCCAGCAGGGGACAGGAGTCCTACGAGCAGTACTTC	CASRGQESYEQYF
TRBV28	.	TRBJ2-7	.	TGTGCCAGCAGTCCCACCCCGGGACTTCGAGAGCAGTACTTC	CASSPTPGLREQYF
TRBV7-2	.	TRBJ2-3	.	TGTGCCAGCAGCTTAGATTTAGATACGCAGTATTTT	CASSLDLDTQYF
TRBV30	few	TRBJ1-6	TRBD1	TGTGCCTGGGGACAGGGTTGGTCACCCCTCCACTTT	CAWGQGWSPLHF
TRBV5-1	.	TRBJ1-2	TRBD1	TGCGCCAGCAGCTTGGGATGGGACAGGGAGACTGGCTACACCTTC	CASSLGWDRETGYTF